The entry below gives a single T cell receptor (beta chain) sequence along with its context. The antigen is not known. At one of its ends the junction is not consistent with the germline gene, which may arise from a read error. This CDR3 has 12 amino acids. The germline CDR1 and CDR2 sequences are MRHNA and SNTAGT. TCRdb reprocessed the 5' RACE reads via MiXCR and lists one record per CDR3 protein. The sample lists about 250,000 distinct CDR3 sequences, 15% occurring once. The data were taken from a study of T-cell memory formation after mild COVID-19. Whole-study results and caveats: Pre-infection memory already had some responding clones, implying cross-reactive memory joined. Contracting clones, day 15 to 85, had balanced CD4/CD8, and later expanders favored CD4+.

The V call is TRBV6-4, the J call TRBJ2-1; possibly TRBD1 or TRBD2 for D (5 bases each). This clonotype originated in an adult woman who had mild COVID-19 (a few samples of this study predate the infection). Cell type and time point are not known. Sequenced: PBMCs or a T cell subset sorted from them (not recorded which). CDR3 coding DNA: TGTGACAGCAGTGACTCTGGGACGGGCCTGGTCTTC. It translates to CDSSDSGTGLVF.